This TCR beta chain was retrieved from a study of T-cell reconstitution after alpha-beta-depleted transplantation in children. Preparation of the TCRbeta library used unique molecular identifiers. TCRdb reanalysed the PCR reads using MiXCR and keeps one entry per CDR3 protein. The profile covers around 450,000 distinct CDR3 sequences, with roughly 17% appearing a single time and under 30% taken by the ten largest. This clonotype was observed a handful of times. Its target is not known. Study outcomes and limitations: It was reported that alpha-beta T cells came from several hundred expanded graft clones (about two months after transplant).

The TCR comes from a boy under two years old who had a stem cell transplant for Wiskott-Aldrich syndrome, so the T cells may come from the graft donor. The sample here was PBMCs, mostly from graft donor cells, taken 360 days after TCRalphabeta/CD19-depleted stem cell transplant.

This CDR3 reads CASSPLDFTDTQYF. The CDR3 DNA reads as TGTGCCAGCTCACCCCTCGATTTCACAGATACGCAGTATTTT. V gene TRBV18 combines with J gene TRBJ2-3, with D unresolved. This CDR3 comprises 14 residues. Germline assignment: CDR1 KGHSH and CDR2 LQKENI. Trimming pared 3 bases from V and 2 bases from J, leaving 9 bases between. Together with reference TRBV18 and TRBJ2-3, the CDR3 gives the full variable domain: NAGVMQNPRHLVRRRGQEARLRCSPMKGHSHVYWYRQLPEEGLKFMVYLQKENIIDESGMPKERFSAEFPKEGPSILRIQQVVRGDSAAYFCASSPLDFTDTQYFGPGTRLTVL.